This T cell receptor (beta chain) was sequenced for a study of T cells in narcolepsy. CDR1 SGHRS and CDR2 YFSETQ come from the germline V gene. Trimming removed 4 bases from V and 0 bases from J, with 10 bases in between. The CDR3 totals 14 residues. This clone showed up just once. Its antigen remains unknown. Sequencing was performed with immunoSEQ multiplex PCR; in TCRdb, only in-frame clones are kept and a portion is missing. The sample lists over 40,000 clones, about nine tenths occurring once. Study findings and constraints: HCRT-specific and TRIB2-specific autoreactive clonotypes appeared among same-patient CSF and blood CD4+ clonotypes.

The sequence came from a human donor with narcolepsy. Input material: CD45RA- memory CD4+ T cells from PBMCs. The rearrangement uses TRBV5-1 and TRBJ1-1; D ambiguous. The DNA for the CDR3 is TGCGCCAGCAGCCCTACGGGGATGAACACTGAAGCTTTCTTT. Translated: CASSPTGMNTEAFF.